What follows are 21 T cell receptor beta chains derived from one specimen sequenced in a study of cytomegalovirus exposure and HLA in healthy donors listed by TCRdb under 2017. Receptor amplification or capture employed the immunoSEQ multiplex PCR assay. For the multiplex PCR, a mixture combining 60 forward primers for TCR Vbeta segments and 13 reverse primers for TCR Jbeta segments was used. TCRdb re-hosts the immuneACCESS table, in-frame sequences only. Its copies lack some clones; in the studies checked, an unresolved V gene accounts for under half of them, and the cause for the rest is not known. Counted in this sample were approximately 140,000 clones; 79% of them appeared once. The leading ten clones occupy around 6.5% of the sample. Material for sequencing was PBMCs. All receptors derive from a man aged 45-60 years in good health and CMV-seropositive.

The chain joins TRBV21-1 to TRBJ2-7; the D call TRBD1 from the table was never checked on the DNA. TRBV21-1 is a listed pseudogene. The length of the CDR3 is 18 residues. The CDR3 region is CASSKLIGSRTPLREQYF. CDR3 nucleotide sequence: TGTGCCAGCAGCAAATTGATAGGTAGCAGGACACCTCTGAGGGAGCAGTACTTC.

V is TRBV25-1 and J is TRBJ1-1; D perhaps matches TRBD1 (5 bases). Germline V gene data show CDR1 as MGHDK and CDR2 as SYGVNS. With 8 bases removed from V and 0 bases from J, the gap between germline ends came to 10 bases. This CDR3 region has 13 residues. Here the CDR3 reads CASRGYVNTEAFF. CDR3 sequence (DNA): TGTGCCAGCCGGGGGTATGTGAACACTGAAGCTTTCTTT.

This chain connects TRBV9 to TRBJ1-1; D is unresolved. The CDR3 sequence is 12 residues long. Germline V CDR1 and CDR2: SGDLS, YYNGEE. The V gene lost 4 bases and the J gene lost 4 bases, with 8 bases spanning the gap. DNA of the CDR3: TGTGCCAGCAGCCCGGGTTTCACTGAAGCTTTCTTT. Translated: CASSPGFTEAFF.

The rearrangement links TRBV15 to TRBJ2-7; D gene unclear. The germline V gene has CDR1 LNHNV and CDR2 YYDKDF (reference sequence). Trimming stripped 5 bases from V and 1 base from J, with 12 bases between. The CDR3 contains 14 residues. CDR3 sequence (DNA): TGTGCCACCAGCCTGCCCGGAGTATCCTACGAGCAGTACTTC. Amino acid sequence: CATSLPGVSYEQYF.

The CDR3 spells CASSDGQGSGQPQHF. CDR3 nucleotide sequence: TGTGCCAGCTCGGATGGACAGGGGAGTGGTCAGCCCCAGCATTTT. J is TRBJ1-5 and V is TRBV18, with TRBD1 matching 9 bases. The junction had 9 bases not matched to a gene; V was cut back by 6 bases and J by 6 bases. Germline values: CDR1 KGHSH, CDR2 LQKENI. The CDR3 loop spans 15 amino acids.

The chain has TRBV29-1 and TRBJ2-7; 7 nucleotides line up with TRBD1. Germline loops: CDR1 SQVTM, CDR2 ANQGSEA. There are 12 residues in the CDR3. The V gene end was trimmed by 6 bases and the J gene end by 1 base; junction bases not matched to a gene: 3. CDR3 sequence (DNA): TGCAGCGTATCACAGGGGTCCTACGAGCAGTACTTC. Its protein is CSVSQGSYEQYF.

The V gene is TRBV7-3, the J gene TRBJ2-7, with 13 bases matching TRBD2. The length of the CDR3 is 13 residues. Unmatched junction bases numbered 1, after V lost 4 bases and J lost 7 bases. Germline V gene sequence: CDR1 SGHTA, CDR2 FQGTGA. CDR3 sequence: CASSSLAGGEQYF. DNA of the CDR3: TGTGCCAGCAGCTCACTAGCGGGAGGGGAGCAGTACTTC.

This chain uses TRBV28 with TRBJ2-7; the match to TRBD2 covers 10 bases. This CDR3 region has 16 residues. Germline V gives CDR1 MDHEN, CDR2 SYDVKM. V trimming: 2 bases; J trimming: 5 bases; junction bases outside the gene matches: 9. The CDR3 sequence is CASSLIGLAGVNEQYF. The CDR3, as DNA: TGTGCCAGCAGTTTAATCGGTCTAGCGGGAGTAAACGAGCAGTACTTC.

This chain connects TRBV27 to TRBJ2-5; 10 bases align to TRBD2. Near its end, the DNA agrees better with TRBJ2-7, so the J call may be wrong. The CDR3 consists of 16 residues. Germline assignment: CDR1 MNHEY and CDR2 SMNVEV (reference sequence). For the CDR3, the DNA is TGTGCCAGCAGTTTAATCGGGACTAGCGCAACCTACGAGCAGTACTTC. Translation: CASSLIGTSATYEQYF.

The chain links TRBV11-3 to TRBJ2-1; 8 bases agree with TRBD1. Germline V gene lookup returns CDR1 SGHNT and CDR2 YENEEA. This CDR3 spans 15 amino acids. The J segment lost 5 bases and the V segment lost 1 base, leaving 4 bases of the junction unmatched. The CDR3 DNA sequence: TGTGCCAGCAGCTTAGGCAGGGGGCCCGACAATGAGCAGTTCTTC. Its translation: CASSLGRGPDNEQFF.

This chain uses TRBV28 with TRBJ2-3; 15 bases line up with TRBD2. Unmatched junction bases numbered 11, after V lost 7 bases and J lost 0 bases. CDR3 length equals 19 residues. Germline V lookup: CDR1 MDHEN, CDR2 SYDVKM. The chain's CDR3 is CASTPGGLAGGGSTDTQYF. CDR3 bases: TGTGCCAGCACCCCGGGGGGACTAGCGGGAGGCGGTAGCACAGATACGCAGTATTTT.

This clone was found a few times. The V call is TRBV5-1, the J call TRBJ2-1, with 12 bases that match TRBD2. Germline loops: CDR1 SGHRS, CDR2 YFSETQ. This CDR3 region has 15 residues. J was trimmed by 7 bases and V by 4 bases; bases with no gene match: 6. In DNA form, the CDR3 reads TGCGCCAGCAGCATGACTAGCGGGAGCGAAAATGAGCAGTTCTTC. Residues: CASSMTSGSENEQFF.

J is TRBJ2-1 and V is TRBV5-1; TRBD2 aligns across 9 bases. Germline V gene data show CDR1 as SGHRS and CDR2 as YFSETQ. CDR3 length: 16 residues. The V gene end was trimmed by 1 base and the J gene end by 0 bases; junction bases not matched to a gene: 2. The CDR3 DNA sequence: TGCGCCAGCAGCTTGACAGCGGGAGGCTCCTACAATGAGCAGTTCTTC. It specifies CASSLTAGGSYNEQFF.

This clone appeared a few times. The chain carries TRBV7-9 and TRBJ2-7; TRBD1 is a possible D gene (5 bases). The CDR3 has 11 amino acids. CDR1 and CDR2 (germline): SEHNR, FQNEAQ (reference sequence). Trimming took 5 bases from V and 7 from J, leaving 9 bases between them. CDR3 loop: CASSATVEQYF. CDR3 coding DNA: TGTGCCAGCAGCGCGACAGTTGAGCAGTACTTC. Using reference TRBV7-9 and TRBJ2-7 for the parts outside the CDR3, the full variable domain is DTGVSQNPRHKITKRGQNVTFRCDPISEHNRLYWYRQTLGQGPEFLTYFQNEAQLEKSRLLSDRFSAERPKGSFSTLEIQRTEQGDSAMYLCASSATVEQYFGPGTRLTVT.

V is TRBV27 and J is TRBJ2-1, with unresolved D. The CDR3 covers 15 residues. Trimming took off 3 bases at V and 6 bases at J, with 15 bases between the two ends. Germline V gene lookup returns CDR1 MNHEY and CDR2 SMNVEV (reference sequence). DNA of the CDR3: TGTGCCAGCAGTTTGGCCCAAACCCCCATCAATGAGCAGTTCTTC. Its translation: CASSLAQTPINEQFF.

This rearrangement joins TRBV7-9 to TRBJ1-1, with D maybe TRBD1 (6 bases). Trimming removed 5 bases from V and 2 bases from J, with 9 bases in between. The CDR3 has 13 amino acids. CDR1 and CDR2 from the germline V gene are SEHNR and FQNEAQ (reference sequence). CDR3: CASSAQGNTEAFF. The CDR3 DNA is TGTGCCAGCAGCGCACAGGGTAACACTGAAGCTTTCTTT.

The genes are TRBV4-1 and TRBJ1-2, with D perhaps matching TRBD1 (6 bases). Germline-derived CDR1 and CDR2 are MGHRA and YSYEKL. The germline V and J ends were trimmed by 3 bases and 8 bases, with 16 bases remaining between them. The CDR3 is made up of 14 amino acids. The CDR3 loop is CASSHFQGTYGYTF. CDR3 nucleotides: TGCGCCAGCAGCCACTTTCAGGGGACCTACGGCTACACCTTC.

On this clone: Sequence at one end of the junction differs from germline and may be a read error. J is TRBJ1-6 and V is TRBV7-9; TRBD1 aligns across 8 bases. Germline V gene sequence: CDR1 SEHNR, CDR2 FQNEAQ (reference sequence). The CDR3 totals 14 residues. The CDR3 DNA sequence: TGTTCCAGCAGCCTCCGGGACAGGAATTCACCCCTCCACTTT. Encoded protein: CSSSLRDRNSPLHF.

This sequence joins TRBV7-2 and TRBJ1-2, with D possibly TRBD1 on 6 matching bases. Germline loops: CDR1 SGHTA, CDR2 FQGNSA. Trimming removed 4 bases from V and 4 bases from J, with 13 bases in between. The CDR3 sequence is 14 residues long. Written as DNA, the CDR3 is TGTGCCAGCAGCTCAGGGGTAGGGTTCTATGGCTACACCTTC. The encoded protein is CASSSGVGFYGYTF.

This clone was found a few times. The chain is built from TRBV7-9 and TRBJ1-1; D remains ambiguous. In germline, CDR1 is SEHNR, CDR2 FQNEAQ (reference sequence). Trimming cost V 4 bases and J 7 bases, with 10 bases left between them. The CDR3 is 12 residues long. The CDR3 sequence: CASSSVRDEAFF. Here the CDR3 DNA reads TGTGCCAGCAGCTCCGTTCGGGATGAAGCTTTCTTT.

The J gene is TRBJ2-5, the V gene TRBV6-1, with unresolved D. Germline values: CDR1 MNHNS, CDR2 SASEGT. This CDR3 is built from 14 residues. The V end lost 3 bases, the J end lost 4 bases, and 12 bases lay between the germline ends. The CDR3 region is CASSDLRRGETQYF. The DNA for the CDR3 is TGTGCCAGCAGTGATTTGAGGAGAGGAGAGACCCAGTACTTC.